Each of the 5 T cell receptor beta chains below was sequenced from the same sample in a study of beta chain features in type 1 diabetes. Expressed TCRB transcripts were sequenced, since all the RNA that had been isolated was reverse transcribed. Using immunoSEQ multiplex PCR, the repertoire was profiled, and TCRdb retains in-frame clones only, with some absent. Of around 710,000 clones in the sample, 12% were seen once. Antigen specificity for these receptors is unknown. Study results and caveats: In all four CD4+ subsets, TCRB CDR3 length was significantly, moderately reduced in type 1 diabetes.

Sequencing was done on a sample of naive CD4+ T cells from blood. These receptors were collected from a young man with type 1 diabetes.

The CDR3 nucleotides are TGTGCCAGCAGCTTTTCGACAGGGGAGGACACCATATATTTT. It codes for CASSFSTGEDTIYF. This chain connects TRBV7-3 to TRBJ1-3, with 8 bases fitting TRBD1. The CDR3 contains 14 residues. Trimming cost V 3 bases and J 8 bases; bases outside gene matches: 6. Per germline, CDR1 SGHTA and CDR2 FQGTGA.

The DNA of the CDR3 is TGCGCCAGCAGCCACCTCGGGGGGGAGGGTGGCTACACCTTC. Encoded protein: CASSHLGGEGGYTF. The chain employs TRBV4-3 and TRBJ1-2, with a weak D call TRBD1 (5 bases). Germline V gene lookup returns CDR1 LGHNA and CDR2 YSLEER. Trimming pared 3 bases from V and 7 bases from J, leaving 15 bases between. This CDR3 contains 14 residues.

This clone was counted between two and nine times. The rearrangement links TRBV6-6 to TRBJ2-1; TRBD2 agrees at 11 bases. The CDR3 totals 15 residues. Germline-derived CDR1 and CDR2 are MNHNY and SVGAGI (reference sequence). V lost 7 bases and J lost 5; bases outside the gene matches: 7. CDR3 loop: CASTLPGLADNEQFF. The CDR3 DNA reads as TGTGCCAGCACCTTACCGGGACTAGCGGACAATGAGCAGTTCTTC.

This chain uses TRBV5-6 with TRBJ2-5; a weak D match, TRBD2 (5 bases). The CDR3 totals 15 residues. Trimming cost V 4 bases and J 1 base, with 14 bases left between them. Per the germline V gene, CDR1 is SGHDT and CDR2 is YYEEEE. CDR3 sequence (DNA): TGTGCCAGCAGCGGGAGAGCAGCCTCCCAAGAGACCCAGTACTTC. Amino acid sequence: CASSGRAASQETQYF. The full variable domain, in which reference TRBV5-6 and TRBJ2-5 provide the parts outside the CDR3, is DAGVTQSPTHLIKTRGQQVTLRCSPKSGHDTVSWYQQALGQGPQFIFQYYEEEERQRGNFPDRFSGHQFPNYSSELNVNALLLGDSALYLCASSGRAASQETQYFGPGTRLLVL.

The table lists this clone with a few counts. The chain links TRBV7-9 to TRBJ2-2; D is possibly TRBD2 (5 bases). V lost 5 bases, J lost 5 bases, and 12 bases lay in between. CDR1 and CDR2 from the germline V gene are SEHNR and FQNEAQ (reference sequence). This CDR3 has 14 amino acids. The CDR3 DNA reads TGTGCCAGCAGCCGACTTGGAGGAACCGGGGAGCTGTTTTTT. Encoded protein: CASSRLGGTGELFF.